This TCR beta chain comes out of a study of cytomegalovirus exposure and HLA in healthy donors (dated by TCRdb to about 2017). For context, the study as a whole: In an earlier analysis of around 540 of the donors, about 260 Gb of sequence data and some 100 million unique TCR beta sequences from 150 million to 200 million T cells were reported. Using immunosequencing, the study profiled T cell repertoires from about 610 subjects and related those repertoires to cytomegalovirus serostatus. A later genetic analysis used genome-wide SNP genotypes for about 65% of the roughly 700 donors, treating that subset as a discovery cohort. To predict cytomegalovirus infection status, the study brought together high-throughput TCR immunosequencing, statistical association of individual TCRs with disease status, and machine learning. Along with the approximately 650-subject first cohort, a separate validation cohort of about 110 different subjects was used. In a later analysis, previously published TCR beta repertoires from about 640 donors were re-analyzed and high-resolution HLA genotyping was added so that TCR occurrence patterns could be studied. Across 398 genotyped donors of the cohort, an average of approximately 220,000 unique TCR beta nucleotide sequences per donor were sequenced, and roughly a sixth of those sequences were non-productive. In an earlier analysis of roughly 540 of the donors, high-throughput TCR beta sequencing was used to judge whether each TCR beta V gene segment behaved as functional or pseudogenic. The study aimed to test whether cataloging public T cell receptors could reveal signatures of past pathogen exposure. Among the roughly 400 genotyped donors, more than 70% belonged to the genetic ancestry cluster associated with self-reported Caucasian donors. Class I and class II HLA loci were covered by the typing at four-digit resolution. Approximately 310 gigabases of sequencing data and tens of millions of unique TCR sequences were included in an early release covering roughly 600 HLA-typed donors. Roughly five DR-DQ haplotypes were handled as single units for association and clustering, since linkage in the cohort was strong. Alongside the repertoire data, information on donor age, sex, ethnicity and CMV serostatus was compiled. Rather than using new phenotypic data, the later analysis identified candidate immune exposures from TCR beta sequences and from how often those sequences occurred across donors. Typing coverage varied by locus: roughly 620-640 donors for A, B, C, DRB1 and DQB1; approximately 500 for DQA1; about 600 for DPA1; approximately 450 for DPB1. All discovery cohort repertoires had been generated using a single sequencing platform. The investigation overall reported the following: Linkage disequilibrium might explain the correlated functional status among segregating V segments, but an unknown experimental factor could not be ruled out. A later analysis found that most CMV-associated TCR beta chains appeared HLA-restricted, with HLA associations seemingly driven largely by CMV exposure. Fewer than 20 rarely observed V segments, including chromosome 9 orphons, were excluded from the earlier analysis of some 590 of the donors because counts were too low. Some IMGT-functional V segments, including TRBV6-2 and TRBV6-3, could not be told apart with the 87-base-pair reads, so those segments were excluded. Most TCR sequences were observed very rarely across donors, whereas some public TCRs were present in many individuals. The study listed approximately 150 TCR beta chains as associated with cytomegalovirus. CMV serostatus was the only immune exposure information available for the cohort. In an earlier analysis of about 540 of the donors, most TCR beta V segments were observed in productive rearrangements about 87% or about 30% of the time, broadly matching IMGT annotations. Specific HLA alleles were associated with 16,951 TCR beta sequences at a false discovery rate of 0.05 in a later analysis. Assigning TCR associations to individual alleles was difficult when HLA alleles, especially DR and DQ, strongly co-occurred. A further reported finding was that TCR beta sequences accurately predicted the HLA-A and HLA-B alleles for most subjects in the first cohort. In vitro tests confirmed that a few of the cytomegalovirus-associated TCR beta chains recognize cytomegalovirus antigens. In a later genetic analysis, a missense DCLRE1C variant was associated with V-gene and J-gene trimming of TCR beta chains, and the association was replicated in an independent cohort. According to a later analysis, parvovirus B19, influenza, CMV and Epstein-Barr virus appeared linked to several top co-occurrence clusters. A later analysis found that HLA-associated TCR beta chains were more clonally expanded and had lower generation probabilities than equally common non-associated chains. A later analysis found that TCR association rates varied across HLA loci, with DRB1 alleles showing the most associated TCRs and HLA-C alleles the fewest. Cytomegalovirus status was reported to be diagnosed by the classifier with high specificity and sensitivity in both the original and validation cohorts. A cluster of highly shared sequence variants was judged likely to be a technical artifact of the sequencing pipeline. HLA typing was unavailable for some donors at each locus, so association tests used only the typed subset. The presence/absence analyses assumed that sequencing depth was roughly uniform across donors, and that assumption may not be true. The authors suggested that the approach could potentially be generalized to other disease states and immunological phenotypes. Only TCR beta chains were sequenced in this cohort, and the absence of alpha or paired-chain data limited detectable features. In a later genetic analysis, fewer N-insertions in productive TCRs were reported among donors in an Asian-associated ancestry cluster than the roughly 700-donor mean.

Library preparation used the immunoSEQ multiplex PCR assay. For the multiplex PCR, a mixture combining 60 forward primers for TCR Vbeta segments and 13 reverse primers for TCR Jbeta segments was used. A multiplex PCR assay on genomic DNA amplified the CDR3 region of rearranged TCR beta genes. The amplified TCR beta libraries were sequenced on the Illumina HiSeq System as 87-base-pair reads. On the study's bioinformatics: A later analysis counted about 80 million unique TCR beta chains across the 650 to 800 repertoires, and some 11 million of these chains were shared by at least two donors. Raw reads were error-corrected and collapsed into unique sequences by a nearest-neighbor algorithm in which closely related sequences were merged to remove PCR and sequencing errors. CDR3 sequences were aligned to IMGT reference sequences to assign V, D and J gene segments. For a sequence to be retained, a match of at least six nucleotides to both a V gene segment and a J gene segment was required. Rearrangements were called productive when the CDR3 lacked stop codons and stayed in frame with V and J; all others were non-productive. Following IMGT convention, CDR3 was defined as the stretch from the second conserved V-encoded cysteine to the conserved J-encoded phenylalanine. The earlier analysis of some 550 of the donors excluded any sequence lacking an unambiguous match to a single V gene segment. An earlier analysis of 500 to 700 of the donors classified V segments as functional when productive rearrangements were above 56.7% and as segregating when the standard deviation between donors was above 5%. A statistical classification framework was developed to diagnose cytomegalovirus status using the catalog of TCR beta chain sequences. V and J gene assignment, in a later analysis, came from comparing TCR nucleotide sequences with IMGT/GENE-DB human TR gene sequences. A later analysis assigned CDR3 sequences and most-parsimonious VDJ recombination scenarios with the TCRdist pipeline. A later analysis defined each TCR beta chain by its CDR3 amino acid sequence plus V-gene family, and excluded reads lacking a unique V-gene family. A later analysis removed several hundred highly shared, low-generation-probability nucleotide sequences to deal with suspected cross-contamination and a sequencing artifact. In a later analysis, a clonal expansion index for each public chain was calculated from normalized within-repertoire ranks of inferred template counts. In a later analysis, generation probabilities were computed using a VDJ recombination model fitted to out-of-frame rearrangements, and the results were checked against IGoR. In a later analysis, hypergeometric tests were used to score TCR-TCR, TCR-HLA and TCR-CMV co-occurrence, with a repertoire-size bias correction applied to TCR pairs. A later analysis estimated false discovery rates by permuting HLA or CMV assignments 20 times. In a later analysis, co-occurring TCRs were grouped using DBSCAN, and TCRdist sequence similarity was added for clustering within HLA-allele-positive subsets. Repertoires with fewer than 30,000 or more than 120,000 public chains were left out of co-occurrence clustering, as were several repertoires with anomalous nucleotide sharing. Entries here come from immuneACCESS through TCRdb and include only in-frame sequences with V and J called. Some clones fail to appear in such tables; in the studies checked, an unresolved V gene covers under half of the shortfall, and the cause of the remainder is unknown. V and J calls and clone size are given by that table; D and trimming were obtained from the DNA. For this sample there are more than 85,000 clones; approximately 76% appear just once. The ten largest clones take up around 7.7% of the sample.

The count of this clone is one. What this receptor recognizes is not known. Within one base of it there is no much larger clone, and no base qualities were kept. In total, over 600 healthy bone marrow donors made up the cohort. Cohort members were all nominally healthy when sampled, although unrecorded immune exposures were likely present. The donor tested CMV seronegative, placing the donor among the 350 to 400 seronegative members of the cohort. A peripheral blood sample was collected from each donor, and TCR beta sequencing was performed on peripheral blood mononuclear cells. The Qiagen DNeasy Blood Extraction Kit was used to extract genomic DNA from the blood cell samples. In the germline V gene, CDR1 corresponds to MGHRA and CDR2 to YSYEKL. V is reduced by 3 bases and J by 6 bases, leaving a spacing of 18 bases between them. The CDR3 sequence holds 15 residues, the cysteine and phenylalanine included. This entry keeps only the CDR3 DNA: 45 bases, framed from base 1.

The sequence derives from a man aged 40-49 years in good health and CMV-seronegative. Sequencing was done on a sample of PBMCs. The chain is assembled from TRBV4-1 and TRBJ2-7; a tentative D match to TRBD2 spans 5 bases. The CDR3 sequence is CASSHEAASGCEQYF. The nucleotide sequence reads TGCGCCAGCAGCCATGAGGCGGCGTCGGGGTGCGAGCAGTACTTC.